Detailed here is one T cell receptor (beta chain). What it binds is unknown. The sample belongs to a study of T cell responses to AZD1222 COVID-19 vaccine. Across the study: Second-dose timings of about 4 or about 12 weeks were pooled. Study-wide results and caveats: Only a handful of AZD1222 recipients, several in all, had baseline seropositivity. Researchers took repertoire samples only after the peak T cell response had come. It should be noted that donors were predominantly white British and more often female, and clonal diversity was possibly underestimated.

This CDR3 region has 15 residues. V dropped 1 base and J dropped 4 bases, with 13 bases sitting between them. CDR1 SNHLY and CDR2 FYNNEI come from the germline V gene. Clones were read by immunoSEQ multiplex PCR, and TCRdb kept only the in-frame ones, dropping some. The sample records over 110,000 clones, about 92% being singletons. Here the sequenced sample was peripheral blood, taken on day 0 of AZD1222 vaccination. This sequence originates from an adult in good health. The chain has TRBV2 and TRBJ2-5, with a tentative D call TRBD1 (6 bases). CDR3 coding DNA: TGTGCCAGCAGTGAAGATCGGACAGTATTAGAGACCCAGTACTTC. Translated: CASSEDRTVLETQYF.